Presented here are 32 T cell receptor beta chains from one specimen sequenced in a study of blood T cell repertoires in COVID-19. Profiling relied on immunoSEQ multiplex PCR, and the TCRdb table lists in-frame clones only, not all of them. Seen here are fewer than 350,000 clones, 80% to 90% observed once, and the top ten hold around 4%. Sequencing was carried out using PBMCs or T cells enriched from blood (not recorded which). The source of these receptors is a woman aged 40 to 49 with acute COVID-19.

The gene calls are TRBV6-5 and TRBJ2-7; D perhaps matches TRBD1 (6 bases). Per germline, CDR1 MNHEY and CDR2 SVGAGI. The CDR3 extends over 15 amino acids. Trimming took off 3 bases at V and 3 bases at J, with 15 bases between the two ends. The CDR3 loop reads CASSYLQGGNYEQYF. As DNA, the CDR3 is TGTGCCAGCAGTTATTTACAGGGTGGGAACTACGAGCAGTACTTC.

The V and J genes are TRBV6-1 and TRBJ2-1; D might be TRBD1 (6 bases). V was pared by 1 base and J by 8 bases, with 12 bases between. In germline, CDR1 is MNHNS, CDR2 SASEGT. The CDR3 sequence is 14 residues long. The CDR3 region has the DNA TGTGCCAGCAGTGAAGTTAGGGCAGGGGATGAGCAGTTCTTC. Its translation is CASSEVRAGDEQFF.

V and J are TRBV7-8 and TRBJ1-1; the match to TRBD1 covers 7 bases. CDR1 is SGHVS, CDR2 FQNEAQ, per germline. The CDR3 loop spans 16 amino acids. The J segment lost 0 bases and the V segment lost 2 bases, leaving 6 bases of the junction unmatched. The CDR3 is CASSLFGGQMNTEAFF. The CDR3, as DNA: TGTGCCAGCAGCTTATTCGGGGGACAGATGAACACTGAAGCTTTCTTT.

The chain is built from TRBV15 and TRBJ1-3; 7 nucleotides match TRBD1. The V gene end was trimmed by 4 bases and the J gene end by 0 bases; junction bases not matched to a gene: 3. There are 15 residues in the CDR3. CDR1 LNHNV and CDR2 YYDKDF come from the germline V gene (reference sequence). The CDR3: CATSNGDSSGNTIYF. The CDR3, as DNA: TGTGCCACCAGCAATGGGGACAGCTCTGGAAACACCATATATTTT. Combining the CDR3 with reference TRBV15 and TRBJ1-3 gives the whole variable domain DAMVIQNPRYQVTQFGKPVTLSCSQTLNHNVMYWYQQKSSQAPKLLFHYYDKDFNNEADTPDNFQSRRPNTSFCFLDIRSPGLGDTAMYLCATSNGDSSGNTIYFGEGSWLTVV.

The V gene is TRBV2, the J gene TRBJ2-5, with 7 bases that match TRBD2. The CDR3 loop spans 16 amino acids. The germline gives CDR1 SNHLY, CDR2 FYNNEI. V dropped 4 bases and J dropped 0; count of bases not matched to a gene: 8. The CDR3 sequence: CASSGLSGTYQETQYF. CDR3 coding DNA: TGTGCCAGCAGTGGACTAAGCGGGACCTACCAAGAGACCCAGTACTTC.

The gene calls are TRBV7-3 and TRBJ2-2; 7 bases match TRBD2. The CDR3 consists of 16 residues. After removal of 5 bases from V and 1 base from J, the junction contained 7 bases not matched to a gene. The germline CDR1 and CDR2 sequences are SGHTA and FQGTGA. The DNA for the CDR3 is TGTGCCAGCAGCCTAAGTGGGACTAAGAACACCGGGGAGCTGTTTTTT. It yields the protein CASSLSGTKNTGELFF.

The rearrangement joins TRBV23-1 to TRBJ2-3; 8 nucleotides agree with TRBD1. TRBV23-1 belongs to the ORF category, with a function that is uncertain. Germline trimming cut 0 bases from V and 5 bases from J; bases unmatched to any gene: 7. The CDR3 extends over 16 amino acids. In DNA, the CDR3 is TGCGCCAGCAGTCAATCTTCAGGGGGCGCAAAAGATACGCAGTATTTT. It encodes CASSQSSGGAKDTQYF.

The V and J genes are TRBV9 and TRBJ1-1; perhaps TRBD1 as D (6 bases). CDR1 and CDR2 (germline): SGDLS, YYNGEE. The CDR3 has 14 residues. V gave up 0 bases and J gave up 8 bases, with 14 bases separating them. CDR3 sequence: CASSVVHEGGEAFF. CDR3 DNA sequence: TGTGCCAGCAGCGTAGTACATGAAGGGGGAGAAGCTTTCTTT. Complete variable domain (other parts from reference TRBV9 and TRBJ1-1): DSGVTQTPKHLITATGQRVTLRCSPRSGDLSVYWYQQSLDQGLQFLIQYYNGEERAKGNILERFSAQQFPDLHSELNLSSLELGDSALYFCASSVVHEGGEAFFGQGTRLTVV.

The V and J genes are TRBV7-3 and TRBJ2-3; TRBD1 aligns across 8 bases. The CDR3 spans 14 residues. CDR1 and CDR2 (germline): SGHTA, FQGTGA. Trimming removed 5 bases from V and 5 bases from J; junction bases left unmatched: 6. CDR3 in amino acids: CASSVKTGGDTQYF. The CDR3 nucleotides are TGTGCCAGCAGCGTTAAAACAGGGGGAGATACGCAGTATTTT.

This clone was seen a single time. This chain joins TRBV25-1 and TRBJ2-2; 8 bases agree with TRBD1. The germline V gene encodes CDR1 MGHDK and CDR2 SYGVNS. V lost 6 bases and J lost 5; bases outside the gene matches: 5. The CDR3 contains 14 residues. The CDR3 reads CASSGTGTTGELFF. In nucleotides, the CDR3 is TGTGCCAGCAGCGGGACAGGTACTACCGGGGAGCTGTTTTTT.

The chain links TRBV19 to TRBJ2-7; D remains unclear. CDR3 length: 13 residues. Trimming shortened V by 3 bases and J by 0 bases, and 6 bases separated the two germline ends. CDR1 and CDR2 (germline): LNHDA, SQIVND (reference sequence). In nucleotides, the CDR3 is TGTGCCAGTAGTATCGGTCCCTCCTACGAGCAGTACTTC. Protein: CASSIGPSYEQYF. The whole variable domain, remainder taken from reference TRBV19 and TRBJ2-7, is DGGITQSPKYLFRKEGQNVTLSCEQNLNHDAMYWYRQDPGQGLRLIYYSQIVNDFQKGDIAEGYSVSREKKESFPLTVTSAQKNPTAFYLCASSIGPSYEQYFGPGTRLTVT.

The J gene is TRBJ2-1, the V gene TRBV6-6; TRBD1 agrees at 8 bases. The CDR3 consists of 18 residues. Germline trimming cut 8 bases from V and 5 bases from J; bases unmatched to any gene: 20. CDR1 and CDR2 from the germline V gene are MNHNY and SVGAGI (reference sequence). CDR3 loop: CASRRFAPGTGPNNEQFF. The CDR3 DNA sequence: TGTGCCAGCCGACGATTTGCTCCCGGGACAGGCCCTAACAATGAGCAGTTCTTC.

This chain links TRBV27 with TRBJ1-1; TRBD1 is a possible D gene (6 bases). CDR3 length: 14 residues. Trimming cost V 2 bases and J 8 bases, with 15 bases left between them. Germline assignment: CDR1 MNHEY and CDR2 SMNVEV (reference sequence). The CDR3 spells CASSLSWGRREAFF. The CDR3 nucleotides read TGTGCCAGCAGTTTAAGCTGGGGGCGGAGAGAAGCTTTCTTT.

The chain couples TRBV13 to TRBJ2-7; tentatively, D is TRBD2 (6 bases). The germline V gene encodes CDR1 PRHDT and CDR2 FYEKMQ (reference sequence). V was pared by 5 bases and J by 4 bases, with 15 bases between. The CDR3 runs to 14 residues. Here the CDR3 reads CASSPGTHGYEQYF. DNA of the CDR3: TGTGCCAGCAGCCCCGGGACTCACGGTTACGAGCAGTACTTC.

DNA for the CDR3: TGTGCCAGCAGCTCAAGGTTGGGGGGAGGCGCGAACACCGGGGAGCTGTTTTTT. Amino acids: CASSSRLGGGANTGELFF. The chain couples TRBV11-2 to TRBJ2-2; maybe TRBD2 (6 bases). Trimming left V 4 bases short and J 0 bases short, with 18 bases between. This CDR3 region has 18 residues. Germline values: CDR1 SGHAT, CDR2 FQNNGV. The full variable domain, rest sourced from reference TRBV11-2 and TRBJ2-2, is EAGVAQSPRYKIIEKRQSVAFWCNPISGHATLYWYQQILGQGPKLLIQFQNNGVVDDSQLPKDRFSAERLKGVDSTLKIQPAKLEDSAVYLCASSSRLGGGANTGELFFGEGSRLTVL.

The chain combines TRBV10-3 with TRBJ1-1; TRBD1 aligns across 7 bases. The CDR3 is 11 amino acids. V was clipped by 10 bases and J by 6 bases; unmatched bases: 5. Germline assignment: CDR1 ENHRY and CDR2 SYGVKD. CDR3 in amino acids: CATRQGAEAFF. In DNA form, the CDR3 reads TGTGCCACCCGACAGGGCGCTGAAGCTTTCTTT.

The rearrangement links TRBV5-6 to TRBJ1-5; 9 bases agree with TRBD1. V lost 1 base to trimming and J lost 4 bases; unmatched junction nucleotides: 6. This CDR3 contains 16 residues. Germline V gives CDR1 SGHDT, CDR2 YYEEEE. CDR3 nucleotide sequence: TGTGCCAGCAGCTTGTGGGGGACAGGGATGAATCAGCCCCAGCATTTT. Its translation: CASSLWGTGMNQPQHF.

A single count supports this clone. The chain employs TRBV4-3 and TRBJ1-2; no firm D call. V was pared by 4 bases and J by 2 bases, with 14 bases between. This CDR3 is built from 15 residues. Germline V gene lookup returns CDR1 LGHNA and CDR2 YSLEER. The CDR3 coding sequence is TGCGCCAGCAGCCCTAGAGGTTCGTCCAACTATGGCTACACCTTC. Translation gives CASSPRGSSNYGYTF.

The J gene is TRBJ1-4, the V gene TRBV6-6; D is undetermined. V lost 0 bases and J lost 7, with 15 bases in between. The germline V gene encodes CDR1 MNHNY and CDR2 SVGAGI (reference sequence). The CDR3 extends over 16 amino acids. CDR3 in amino acids: CASSYSITRGVEKLFF. The CDR3 coding sequence is TGTGCCAGCAGTTACTCGATTACCCGGGGAGTTGAAAAACTGTTTTTT.

This chain connects TRBV7-8 to TRBJ2-7, with 10 bases lining up with TRBD2. The CDR3 is 16 amino acids. CDR1 and CDR2 (germline): SGHVS, FQNEAQ. The ends lost 4 bases at V and 1 base at J; junction bases unmatched: 7. The CDR3 region is CASSSKTSGFSYEQYF. The CDR3 nucleotides are TGTGCCAGCAGCTCGAAGACTAGCGGGTTTTCCTACGAGCAGTACTTC.

This clone has a single count. The chain recombines TRBV7-9 with TRBJ2-5; TRBD2 agrees at 7 bases. This CDR3 has 15 residues. The V and J ends lost 2 bases and 2 bases, in that order; junction bases with no gene match: 5. Germline V lookup: CDR1 SEHNR, CDR2 FQNEAQ (reference sequence). The chain's CDR3 is CASSLTAGVQETQYF. The CDR3 region has the DNA TGTGCCAGCAGCTTAACTGCGGGGGTTCAAGAGACCCAGTACTTC.

The chain couples TRBV27 to TRBJ2-1; 9 positions match TRBD1. CDR3 length: 16 amino acids. Germline CDR1 reads MNHEY; CDR2 reads SMNVEV (reference sequence). V was pared by 4 bases and J by 2 bases, with 6 bases of the junction left unmatched. The CDR3 DNA reads as TGTGCCAGCAGTTCCTTCGGACAGGGGACCTACAATGAGCAGTTCTTC. It specifies CASSSFGQGTYNEQFF.

The V and J genes are TRBV7-9 and TRBJ2-1; 7 bases line up with TRBD1. V gave up 0 bases and J gave up 1 base; unmatched junction bases: 3. Germline CDR1 and CDR2: SEHNR and FQNEAQ (reference sequence). This CDR3 spans 16 amino acids. CDR3 sequence reads: CASSLARGQSYNEQFF. Here the CDR3 DNA reads TGTGCCAGCAGCTTAGCGAGGGGACAGTCCTACAATGAGCAGTTCTTC.

This chain uses TRBV29-1 with TRBJ1-6, with TRBD1 matching 8 bases. V lost 6 bases, J lost 7 bases, and 5 bases stayed unmatched. The length of the CDR3 is 13 residues. CDR1 and CDR2 (germline): SQVTM, ANQGSEA. The CDR3 DNA reads as TGCAGCGTCGACAGGGGAACCAATTCACCCCTCCACTTT. It is translated as CSVDRGTNSPLHF.

The J gene is TRBJ2-7, the V gene TRBV4-2, with D possibly being TRBD2 (6 bases). Germline V CDR1 and CDR2: LGHNA, YNFKEQ. The CDR3 has 16 residues. The V gene lost 4 bases and the J gene lost 1 base, with 17 bases spanning the gap. CDR3 coding DNA: TGTGCCAGCAGCCCATCTTTGGCGGGGTTATCCTACGAGCAGTACTTC. Its translation is CASSPSLAGLSYEQYF.

The V call is TRBV19, the J call TRBJ2-1; 9 bases align to TRBD1. CDR1 is LNHDA and CDR2 is SQIVND in the germline V gene (reference sequence). CDR3 length: 17 amino acids. With V trimmed by 5 bases and J by 8 bases, 16 bases remained unmatched. In nucleotides, the CDR3 is TGTGCCAGTAGTCCGCGGACAGGGGAGCTTTATAGCGATGAGCAGTTCTTC. It encodes CASSPRTGELYSDEQFF.

The V gene is TRBV29-1, the J gene TRBJ2-2, with 9 bases aligning to TRBD2. V was pared by 2 bases and J by 5 bases, with 6 bases of the junction left unmatched. Germline lookup yields CDR1 SQVTM and CDR2 ANQGSEA. The CDR3 length is 15 residues. This chain's CDR3 is CSVEPLAGKTGELFF. In DNA, the CDR3 is TGCAGCGTTGAACCCCTAGCGGGAAAAACCGGGGAGCTGTTTTTT.

V usage is TRBV9 and J usage is TRBJ2-1; D is perhaps TRBD1 (6 bases). The CDR3 is 17 amino acids. Germline loops: CDR1 SGDLS, CDR2 YYNGEE. The ends were cut back, 3 bases at V and 0 bases at J, with 16 bases in the middle. The CDR3 spells CASSEKLQGFSYNEQFF. The CDR3 DNA reads TGTGCCAGCAGCGAAAAACTACAGGGATTCTCCTACAATGAGCAGTTCTTC.

The J gene is TRBJ2-5, the V gene TRBV6-1; perhaps TRBD2 as D (6 bases). CDR3 length: 15 residues. V was clipped by 3 bases and J by 9 bases, with 20 bases between them. Germline loops: CDR1 MNHNS, CDR2 SASEGT. The CDR3 is CASSDWDRGAGSQYF. The CDR3 region has the DNA TGTGCCAGCAGTGATTGGGACCGGGGTGCGGGATCCCAGTACTTC.

V is TRBV5-1 and J is TRBJ2-2, with 10 bases that match TRBD1. Germline V gene lookup returns CDR1 SGHRS and CDR2 YFSETQ. V lost 7 bases, J lost 6 bases, and 12 bases stayed unmatched. The CDR3 sequence is 16 residues long. CDR3 protein: CASEPGTGALAGELFF. DNA of the CDR3: TGCGCCAGCGAACCCGGGACAGGGGCCTTGGCCGGGGAGCTGTTTTTT.

The V and J genes are TRBV13 and TRBJ1-3; 8 bases line up with TRBD1. In germline, CDR1 is PRHDT, CDR2 FYEKMQ (reference sequence). This CDR3 spans 14 amino acids. With 5 bases clipped from V and 3 bases from J, the junction kept 3 bases outside the gene matches. The CDR3 loop reads CASSRDRFGNTIYF. DNA of the CDR3: TGTGCCAGCAGCCGGGACAGGTTTGGAAACACCATATATTTT.

For this clone: The same CDR3 arises from other DNA sequences in this sample as well. The chain employs TRBV19 and TRBJ1-2; 8 nucleotides agree with TRBD1. The J segment lost 4 bases and the V segment lost 4 bases, leaving 2 bases of the junction unmatched. The CDR3 covers 13 residues. CDR1 LNHDA and CDR2 SQIVND come from the germline V gene (reference sequence). The CDR3 reads CASSRDRSYGYTF. In DNA form, the CDR3 reads TGTGCCAGTAGTAGGGACAGGAGCTATGGCTACACCTTC.